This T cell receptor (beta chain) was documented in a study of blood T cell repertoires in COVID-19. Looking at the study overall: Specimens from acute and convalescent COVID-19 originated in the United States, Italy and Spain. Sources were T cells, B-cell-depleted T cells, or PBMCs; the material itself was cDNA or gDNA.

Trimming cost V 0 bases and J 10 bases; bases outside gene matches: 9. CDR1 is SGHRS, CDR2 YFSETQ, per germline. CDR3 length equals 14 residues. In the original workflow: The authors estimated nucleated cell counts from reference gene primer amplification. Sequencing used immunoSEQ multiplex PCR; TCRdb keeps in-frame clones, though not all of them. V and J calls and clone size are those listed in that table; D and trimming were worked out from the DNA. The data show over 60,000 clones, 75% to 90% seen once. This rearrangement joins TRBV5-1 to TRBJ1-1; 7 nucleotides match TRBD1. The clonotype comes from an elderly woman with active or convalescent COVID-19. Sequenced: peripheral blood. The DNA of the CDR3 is TGCGCCAGCAGCTTGGGGGACAGTGTAACACTAGCTTTCTTT. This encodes CASSLGDSVTLAFF.